This record looks at one T cell receptor beta chain sequence and its context. Its specificity is not known. The data are from a study of monozygotic twins with inflammatory bowel disease. Findings and limits, study-wide: By inverse Simpson index, TCRbeta diversity was lower in IBD patients than in healthy co-twins.

The CDR3 totals 16 residues. UMIs containing a 6-nucleotide sample barcode were added via template switching. TCRalpha and TCRbeta cDNA went through nested PCRs of roughly 15 and 9 cycles, two in total. TCRdb reanalyzed the 5' RACE reads, giving one entry per CDR3 protein sequence and no DNA. This specimen shows around 97,000 distinct CDR3 sequences; the ten leading clones hold more than 1.5%. The sequenced material came from blood. The chain couples TRBV12-3 or TRBV12-4 to TRBJ2-1; TCRdb returns TRBD1, unconfirmable since there is no DNA. This clonotype originated in a human donor with ulcerative colitis or Crohn's disease, or a healthy co-twin of an affected twin (not recorded which). This CDR3 is CASSLEGGIGYNEQFF.